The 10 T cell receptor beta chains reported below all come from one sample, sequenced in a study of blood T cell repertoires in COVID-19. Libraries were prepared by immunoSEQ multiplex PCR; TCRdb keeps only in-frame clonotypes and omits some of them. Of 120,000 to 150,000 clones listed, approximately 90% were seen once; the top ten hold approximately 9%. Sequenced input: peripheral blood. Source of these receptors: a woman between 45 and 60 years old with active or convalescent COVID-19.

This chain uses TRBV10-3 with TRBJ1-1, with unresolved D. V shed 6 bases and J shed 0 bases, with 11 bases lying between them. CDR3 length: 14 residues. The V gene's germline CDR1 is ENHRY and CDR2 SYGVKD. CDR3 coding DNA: TGTGCCATCAGCACCCCGGGGATGAACACTGAAGCTTTCTTT. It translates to CAISTPGMNTEAFF.

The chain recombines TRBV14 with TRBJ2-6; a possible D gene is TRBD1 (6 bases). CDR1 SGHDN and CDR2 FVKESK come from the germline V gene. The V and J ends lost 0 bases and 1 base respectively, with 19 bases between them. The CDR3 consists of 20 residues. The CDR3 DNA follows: TGTGCCAGCAGCCAAGATCGCAGGGGCCGCCGGGTATCTGGGGCCAACGTCCTGACTTTC. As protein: CASSQDRRGRRVSGANVLTF. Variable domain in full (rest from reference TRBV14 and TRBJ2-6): EAGVTQFPSHSVIEKGQTVTLRCDPISGHDNLYWYRRVMGKEIKFLLHFVKESKQDESGMPNNRFLAERTGGTYSTLKVQPAELEDSGVYFCASSQDRRGRRVSGANVLTFGAGSRLTVL.

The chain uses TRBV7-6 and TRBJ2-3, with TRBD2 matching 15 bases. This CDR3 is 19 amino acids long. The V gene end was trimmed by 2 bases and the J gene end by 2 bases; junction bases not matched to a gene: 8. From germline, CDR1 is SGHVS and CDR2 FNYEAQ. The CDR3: CASSLSGLAGGRNTDTQYF. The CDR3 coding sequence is TGTGCCAGCAGCTTATCAGGACTAGCGGGGGGGCGTAACACAGATACGCAGTATTTT.

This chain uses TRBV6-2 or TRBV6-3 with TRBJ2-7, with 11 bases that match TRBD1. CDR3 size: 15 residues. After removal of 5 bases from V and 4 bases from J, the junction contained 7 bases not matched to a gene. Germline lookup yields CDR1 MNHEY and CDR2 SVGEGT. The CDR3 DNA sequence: TGTGCCAGCAGTCAAGGGACAGGGGGACGGTACGAGCAGTACTTC. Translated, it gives CASSQGTGGRYEQYF.

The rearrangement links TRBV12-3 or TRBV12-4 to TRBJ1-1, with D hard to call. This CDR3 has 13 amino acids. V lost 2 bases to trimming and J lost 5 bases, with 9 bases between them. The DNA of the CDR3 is TGTGCCAGCAGTTTACAGGATTCGACTGAAGCTTTCTTT. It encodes CASSLQDSTEAFF.

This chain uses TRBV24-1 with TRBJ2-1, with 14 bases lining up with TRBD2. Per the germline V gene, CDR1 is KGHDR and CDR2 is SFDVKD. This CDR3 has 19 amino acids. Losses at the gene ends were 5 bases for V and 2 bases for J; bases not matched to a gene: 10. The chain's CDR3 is CATSGGGTSGRFAYNEQFF. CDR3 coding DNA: TGTGCCACCAGTGGGGGGGGGACTAGCGGGAGATTTGCCTACAATGAGCAGTTCTTC.

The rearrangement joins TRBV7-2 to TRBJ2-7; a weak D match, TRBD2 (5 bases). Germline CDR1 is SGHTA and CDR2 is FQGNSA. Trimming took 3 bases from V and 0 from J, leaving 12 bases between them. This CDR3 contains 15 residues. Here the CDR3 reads CASSFGDRGSYEQYF. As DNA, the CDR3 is TGTGCCAGCAGCTTTGGGGATCGGGGCTCCTACGAGCAGTACTTC.

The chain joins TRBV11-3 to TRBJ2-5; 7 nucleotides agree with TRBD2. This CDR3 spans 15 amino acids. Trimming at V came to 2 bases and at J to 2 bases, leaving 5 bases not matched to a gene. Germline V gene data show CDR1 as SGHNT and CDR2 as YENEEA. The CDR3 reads CASSLRSSGQETQYF. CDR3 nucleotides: TGTGCCAGCAGCTTAAGGTCTAGCGGTCAAGAGACCCAGTACTTC.

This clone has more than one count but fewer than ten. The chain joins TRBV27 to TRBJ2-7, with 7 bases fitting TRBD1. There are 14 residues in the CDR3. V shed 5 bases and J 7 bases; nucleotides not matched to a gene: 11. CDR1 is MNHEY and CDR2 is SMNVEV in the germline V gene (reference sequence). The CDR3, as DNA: TGTGCCAGCAGTCCGTTGGACAGGCCGTGGGAGCAGTACTTC. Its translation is CASSPLDRPWEQYF.

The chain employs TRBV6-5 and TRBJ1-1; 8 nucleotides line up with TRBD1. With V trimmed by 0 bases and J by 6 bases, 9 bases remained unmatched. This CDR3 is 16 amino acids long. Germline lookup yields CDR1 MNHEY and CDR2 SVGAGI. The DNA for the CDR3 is TGTGCCAGCAGTTACTCCGGCCAGGGGGCTTATGCTGAAGCTTTCTTT. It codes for CASSYSGQGAYAEAFF.